These T cell receptor beta chains were read from a single sample in a study of blood T cell repertoires in COVID-19. TCRdb's copy holds only in-frame clones and misses some; the assay was immunoSEQ multiplex PCR. The sample has fewer than 150,000 clones, around four fifths seen once. The specimen was peripheral blood. These receptors were obtained from an elderly man with acute or convalescent COVID-19. Each CDR3 is given with its conserved first and last residue.

CDR3aa: CASRWTGNQPQHF
j_gene: TRBJ1-5
v_gene: TRBV28

CDR3aa: CATATGGHEKLFF
j_gene: TRBJ1-4
v_gene: TRBV19

CDR3aa: CASSIGGWQDSQGYTF
j_gene: TRBJ1-2
v_gene: TRBV19

CDR3aa: CASSFQGGGRGAEAFF
j_gene: TRBJ1-1
v_gene: TRBV27

CDR3aa: CASSPGLGGLYNEQFF
j_gene: TRBJ2-1
v_gene: TRBV7-2

CDR3aa: CASSQDLHIPSTDTQYF
j_gene: TRBJ2-3
v_gene: TRBV4-2

CDR3aa: CASSYGTVQETQYF
j_gene: TRBJ2-5
v_gene: TRBV6-6

CDR3aa: CASSSKGGSSPLHF
j_gene: TRBJ1-6
v_gene: TRBV6-5

CDR3aa: CASVPLAGNTGELFF
j_gene: TRBJ2-2
v_gene: TRBV5-1

CDR3aa: CASQGAGGNRGYEQYF
j_gene: TRBJ2-7
v_gene: TRBV5-4

CDR3aa: CASSMWANQETQYF
j_gene: TRBJ2-5
v_gene: TRBV7-2

CDR3aa: CASSQGTSGYNEQFF
j_gene: TRBJ2-1
v_gene: TRBV4-1

CDR3aa: CASRYRGRIDTQYF
j_gene: TRBJ2-3
v_gene: TRBV3-1/TRBV3-2

CDR3aa: CASSIDMTESYGYTF
j_gene: TRBJ1-2
v_gene: TRBV5-4

CDR3aa: CASSQGSTFFDTRWEQYF
j_gene: TRBJ2-7
v_gene: TRBV4-1

CDR3aa: CASSLDRASGNTIYF
j_gene: TRBJ1-3
v_gene: TRBV5-1

CDR3aa: CASSYSTGGALSDTQYF
j_gene: TRBJ2-3
v_gene: TRBV6-2/TRBV6-3

CDR3aa: CASLQMVNTEAFF
j_gene: TRBJ1-1
v_gene: TRBV18

CDR3aa: CASSQVGGWLFF
j_gene: TRBJ1-4
v_gene: TRBV3-1/TRBV3-2

CDR3aa: CSARGANPLADTQYF
j_gene: TRBJ2-3
v_gene: TRBV29-1

CDR3aa: CASRQDRVNNQPQHF
j_gene: TRBJ1-5
v_gene: TRBV19

CDR3aa: CASSYDWSRQETQYF
j_gene: TRBJ2-5
v_gene: TRBV6-5

CDR3aa: CSVERDRTPGTEAFF
j_gene: TRBJ1-1
v_gene: TRBV29-1

CDR3aa: CASSPGQYEQYF
j_gene: TRBJ2-7
v_gene: TRBV12-3/TRBV12-4

CDR3aa: CASSDGQGLFYNSPLHF
j_gene: TRBJ1-6
v_gene: TRBV25-1

CDR3aa: CASSISGGLAKNIQYF
j_gene: TRBJ2-4
v_gene: TRBV11-2

CDR3aa: CASSHRGIRYGYTF
j_gene: TRBJ1-2
v_gene: TRBV5-8

CDR3aa: CASSSTGYLSGANVLTF
j_gene: TRBJ2-6
v_gene: TRBV27